These T cell receptor beta chains were read from a single sample in a study of Ad26.COV2.S vaccination and SARS-CoV-2 variants. Generated by immunoSEQ multiplex PCR, the TCRdb table keeps only in-frame clones and is missing some. Of about 350,000 clones listed, around 87% were seen once; the top ten hold about 3.5%. The sample consisted of peripheral blood, taken in a trial of Ad26.COV2.S vaccine versus placebo. Source of these receptors: a person aged 18-65 years who received the Ad26.COV2.S COVID-19 vaccine or a placebo. Each CDR3 is given with its conserved first and last residue. The D gene is left open where the match is weak. Part of the rows lack a size; the others show once, few, many or a class for expanded clones.

v_gene: TRBV21-1; abundance: .; d_gene: .; j_gene: TRBJ1-6; CDR3aa: CASSKDPEGQGENNSPLHF; CDR3nt: TGTGCCAGCAGCAAAGACCCCGAGGGCCAGGGGGAAAATAATTCACCCCTCCACTTT
v_gene: TRBV6-1; abundance: .; d_gene: TRBD1; j_gene: TRBJ1-1; CDR3aa: CASSDGQGASEAFF; CDR3nt: TGTGCCAGCAGTGATGGACAGGGGGCAAGTGAAGCTTTCTTT
v_gene: TRBV5-1; abundance: few; d_gene: .; j_gene: TRBJ2-3; CDR3aa: CASSLGLAGADTQYF; CDR3nt: TGCGCCAGCAGCCTCGGATTAGCAGGCGCGGATACGCAGTATTTT
v_gene: TRBV6-4; abundance: .; d_gene: TRBD2; j_gene: TRBJ2-3; CDR3aa: CASSLSSGATDTQYF; CDR3nt: TGTGCCAGCAGCCTTTCTAGCGGTGCCACAGATACGCAGTATTTT
v_gene: TRBV10-2; abundance: .; d_gene: .; j_gene: TRBJ2-3; CDR3aa: CASSELNLERPTDTQYF; CDR3nt: TGCGCCAGCAGTGAGCTCAATCTCGAGAGGCCCACAGATACGCAGTATTTT
v_gene: TRBV19; abundance: .; d_gene: .; j_gene: TRBJ1-4; CDR3aa: CASSIRRTGEKLFF; CDR3nt: TGTGCCAGTAGTATACGGCGGACGGGAGAAAAACTGTTTTTT
v_gene: TRBV10-3; abundance: once; d_gene: TRBD1; j_gene: TRBJ2-4; CDR3aa: CAISESWTGGLAKNIQYF; CDR3nt: TGTGCCATCAGTGAGTCGTGGACAGGGGGCCTAGCCAAAAACATTCAGTACTTC
v_gene: TRBV20-1; abundance: few; d_gene: .; j_gene: TRBJ1-1; CDR3aa: CSAPGVSEAFF; CDR3nt: TGCAGTGCCCCAGGGGTTTCTGAAGCTTTCTTT
v_gene: TRBV6-5; abundance: once; d_gene: .; j_gene: TRBJ2-5; CDR3aa: CASSYRSLETQYF; CDR3nt: TGTGCCAGCAGTTACCGCTCGCTGGAGACCCAGTACTTC
v_gene: TRBV2; abundance: .; d_gene: .; j_gene: TRBJ1-6; CDR3aa: CASRGQVNSPLHF; CDR3nt: TGTGCCAGCCGGGGGCAGGTGAATTCACCCCTCCACTTT
v_gene: TRBV24-1; abundance: .; d_gene: TRBD2; j_gene: TRBJ2-7; CDR3aa: CATSDLWLAGKYEQYF; CDR3nt: TGTGCCACCAGTGATTTGTGGTTAGCGGGGAAATACGAGCAGTACTTC
v_gene: TRBV5-1; abundance: few; d_gene: .; j_gene: TRBJ1-6; CDR3aa: CASSLGFGQMNSPLHF; CDR3nt: TGCGCCAGCAGCTTGGGCTTCGGACAGATGAATTCACCCCTCCACTTT
v_gene: TRBV4-1; abundance: .; d_gene: .; j_gene: TRBJ2-6; CDR3aa: CASSQGQGGANVLTF; CDR3nt: TGCGCCAGCAGCCAAGGGCAGGGAGGGGCCAACGTCCTGACTTTC
v_gene: TRBV29-1; abundance: .; d_gene: .; j_gene: TRBJ1-1; CDR3aa: CSGGGSEAFF; CDR3nt: TGCAGCGGGGGAGGGTCAGAAGCTTTCTTT
v_gene: TRBV7-2; abundance: .; d_gene: .; j_gene: TRBJ2-2; CDR3aa: CASSVRGGLGTGELFF; CDR3nt: TGTGCCAGCAGCGTGAGGGGGGGCCTCGGCACCGGGGAGCTGTTTTTT
v_gene: TRBV19; abundance: .; d_gene: .; j_gene: TRBJ2-1; CDR3aa: CASSIGSAYNEQFF; CDR3nt: TGTGCCAGTAGTATCGGTAGCGCGTACAATGAGCAGTTCTTC
v_gene: TRBV6-1; abundance: .; d_gene: TRBD2; j_gene: TRBJ2-7; CDR3aa: CASSEELAGGPRQYF; CDR3nt: TGTGCCAGCAGTGAAGAACTAGCGGGGGGGCCACGGCAGTACTTC
v_gene: TRBV5-8; abundance: few; d_gene: .; j_gene: TRBJ1-2; CDR3aa: CASSLGSAAARHGYTF; CDR3nt: TGTGCCAGCAGCTTGGGGTCGGCAGCCGCAAGGCATGGCTACACCTTC
v_gene: TRBV7-2; abundance: .; d_gene: TRBD2; j_gene: TRBJ2-7; CDR3aa: CASSLEGLAYEQYF; CDR3nt: TGTGCCAGCAGCTTGGAGGGACTAGCCTACGAGCAGTACTTC
v_gene: TRBV15; abundance: .; d_gene: .; j_gene: TRBJ2-6; CDR3aa: CATSRDSAVTRLEANVLTF; CDR3nt: TGTGCCACCAGCAGAGATAGCGCCGTCACCCGCTTGGAGGCCAACGTCCTGACTTTC
v_gene: TRBV5-8; abundance: .; d_gene: .; j_gene: TRBJ2-7; CDR3aa: CASSLRLSYEQYF; CDR3nt: TGTGCCAGCAGCTTGCGACTCTCCTACGAGCAGTACTTC
v_gene: TRBV18; abundance: .; d_gene: TRBD1; j_gene: TRBJ1-1; CDR3aa: CASSPLTGLNTEAFF; CDR3nt: TGTGCCAGCTCACCCCTGACAGGGTTGAACACTGAAGCTTTCTTT